Shown below are 22 T cell receptor beta chains from a single sample sequenced in a study of human thymus T cells. The assay was immunoSEQ multiplex PCR, and TCRdb's table has in-frame clones only and misses some. Of tens of thousands of clones in the sample, 90% to 95% were seen once. Resections from corrective heart surgery supplied the thymus tissue. Sequences were obtained from thymus tissue. Receptors originate from a girl under two years old with a congenital heart defect but otherwise immunologically healthy.

The chain's CDR3 is CASKGGLGPYGYTF. CDR3 nucleotides: TGTGCCAGTAAGGGGGGTTTGGGCCCTTATGGCTACACCTTC. The rearrangement uses TRBV19 and TRBJ1-2; TRBD1 might be the D (6 bases). The germline CDR1 and CDR2 sequences are LNHDA and SQIVND (reference sequence). Deletions cut 7 bases from V and 5 bases from J, with 17 bases between. The CDR3 extends over 14 amino acids. The full variable domain, its missing parts supplied by reference TRBV19 and TRBJ1-2, is DGGITQSPKYLFRKEGQNVTLSCEQNLNHDAMYWYRQDPGQGLRLIYYSQIVNDFQKGDIAEGYSVSREKKESFPLTVTSAQKNPTAFYLCASKGGLGPYGYTFGSGTRLTVV.

The V call is TRBV28, the J call TRBJ2-7; D might be TRBD2 (6 bases). The ends were cut back, 9 bases at V and 3 bases at J, with 15 bases in the middle. CDR3 size: 13 residues. In germline, CDR1 is MDHEN, CDR2 SYDVKM. The CDR3 protein is CASQFSGLYEQYF. CDR3 nucleotides: TGTGCCAGTCAGTTCAGCGGGCTCTACGAGCAGTACTTC.

This clone was found once. The rearrangement uses TRBV11-3 and TRBJ2-1, with D possibly being TRBD1 (5 bases). The CDR3 length is 14 residues. With 4 bases removed from V and 0 bases from J, the gap between germline ends came to 7 bases. Germline CDR1 is SGHNT and CDR2 is YENEEA. Here the CDR3 reads CASSSRDSYNEQFF. CDR3 DNA sequence: TGTGCCAGCAGCTCCAGGGACTCCTACAATGAGCAGTTCTTC.

The chain couples TRBV15 to TRBJ2-7; 9 nucleotides match TRBD2. The CDR3 runs to 17 residues. The germline V gene has CDR1 LNHNV and CDR2 YYDKDF (reference sequence). Unmatched junction bases numbered 12, after V lost 1 base and J lost 5 bases. CDR3 protein: CATSRVPGGGGANEQYF. CDR3 sequence (DNA): TGTGCCACCAGCAGAGTTCCCGGAGGCGGGGGGGCTAACGAGCAGTACTTC.

The rearrangement uses TRBV9 and TRBJ2-3; D remains unclear. The CDR3 sequence is 15 residues long. Trimming removed 8 bases at V and 5 bases at J, with 21 bases between. Germline CDR1 is SGDLS and CDR2 is YYNGEE. CDR3 sequence: CASNNRRGPGDTQYF. The DNA for the CDR3 is TGTGCCAGTAATAATCGTCGTGGGCCCGGAGATACGCAGTATTTT. Combining the CDR3 with reference TRBV9 and TRBJ2-3 gives the whole variable domain DSGVTQTPKHLITATGQRVTLRCSPRSGDLSVYWYQQSLDQGLQFLIQYYNGEERAKGNILERFSAQQFPDLHSELNLSSLELGDSALYFCASNNRRGPGDTQYFGPGTRLTVL.

This sequence joins TRBV5-1 and TRBJ1-1; 9 bases map to TRBD1. Trimming removed 3 bases from V and 7 bases from J; junction bases left unmatched: 4. This CDR3 comprises 13 residues. CDR1 and CDR2 (germline): SGHRS, YFSETQ. In nucleotides, the CDR3 is TGCGCCAGCAGCTGGCTGGGACAGGGTGAAGCTTTCTTT. This sequence encodes CASSWLGQGEAFF.

This clone was detected only once. The V call is TRBV6-1, the J call TRBJ2-7; TRBD1 aligns across 9 bases. Germline loops: CDR1 MNHNS, CDR2 SASEGT. V shed 3 bases, J shed 4 bases, and the junction held 7 bases outside the gene matches. CDR3 size: 15 residues. CDR3 sequence: CASSDSDRGRYEQYF. DNA of the CDR3: TGTGCCAGCAGTGACTCGGACAGGGGAAGATACGAGCAGTACTTC.

CDR3 region: CSVEDGDREYEQYF. The CDR3 bases are TGCAGCGTTGAAGATGGGGACAGGGAGTACGAGCAGTACTTC. The chain combines TRBV29-1 with TRBJ2-7; 9 nucleotides match TRBD1. V dropped 0 bases and J dropped 4; count of bases not matched to a gene: 4. Per germline, CDR1 SQVTM and CDR2 ANQGSEA. The CDR3 runs 14 residues.

The rearrangement joins TRBV10-1 to TRBJ2-1; D uncertain. The V end lost 0 bases, the J end lost 0 bases, and 9 bases lay between the germline ends. Per germline, CDR1 WNHNN and CDR2 SYGVQD (reference sequence). CDR3 length: 16 amino acids. DNA for the CDR3: TGCGCCAGCAGTGAGTCGGAAGCTCGCTCCTACAATGAGCAGTTCTTC. Protein product: CASSESEARSYNEQFF.

This clone was recorded once. The V and J genes are TRBV21-1 and TRBJ2-1; the tabulated D call, TRBD1, remains unverified against the DNA. TRBV21-1 is classified as a pseudogene. The CDR3 consists of 13 residues. The chain's CDR3 is CACVDKEYNEQFF. CDR3 sequence (DNA): TGTGCCTGCGTGGACAAGGAGTACAATGAGCAGTTCTTC.

In its sample, this clone was seen once. J is TRBJ2-7 and V is TRBV5-5, with a weak D call TRBD2 (5 bases). Per germline, CDR1 SGHKS and CDR2 YYEKEE (reference sequence). Trimming pared 4 bases from V and 2 bases from J, leaving 16 bases between. The CDR3 sequence is 15 residues long. The CDR3 spells CASSPYRAVTYEQYF. Written as DNA, the CDR3 is TGTGCCAGCAGCCCCTATCGAGCGGTTACCTACGAGCAGTACTTC.

This rearrangement joins TRBV7-2 to TRBJ1-5, with 10 positions matching TRBD1. CDR1 SGHTA and CDR2 FQGNSA come from the germline V gene. V shed 3 bases and J 4 bases; nucleotides not matched to a gene: 6. CDR3 length: 16 residues. The CDR3 region has the DNA TGTGCCAGCAGCTTGGGGAGACAGGGGGCAAATCAGCCCCAGCATTTT. Translated, it gives CASSLGRQGANQPQHF.

This chain joins TRBV7-9 and TRBJ2-1, with D hard to call. Per germline, CDR1 SEHNR and CDR2 FQNEAQ (reference sequence). CDR3 length: 16 amino acids. V lost 5 bases, J lost 0 bases, and 14 bases lay in between. The DNA for the CDR3 is TGTGCCAGCAGCCGACTGGCGGATAGCTCCTACAATGAGCAGTTCTTC. It is translated as CASSRLADSSYNEQFF.

This chain joins TRBV9 and TRBJ2-5; TRBD1 aligns across 8 bases. CDR1 is SGDLS and CDR2 is YYNGEE in the germline V gene. V lost 0 bases, J lost 5 bases, and 3 bases stayed unmatched. The CDR3 totals 14 residues. The CDR3 DNA follows: TGTGCCAGCAGCGTAGGGACAGGGAAGGAGACCCAGTACTTC. Residues: CASSVGTGKETQYF.

The chain is built from TRBV18 and TRBJ2-3, with 7 bases matching TRBD2. V shed 4 bases, J shed 1 base, and the junction held 8 bases outside the gene matches. The CDR3 loop spans 16 amino acids. Germline CDR1 reads KGHSH; CDR2 reads LQKENI. The CDR3 protein is CASSRPLAVRTDTQYF. In nucleotides, the CDR3 is TGTGCCAGCTCACGTCCCCTAGCGGTTCGCACAGATACGCAGTATTTT.

CDR3 coding DNA: TGTGCCAGCAGTGAATCCCGCAGGGGGTATCCCCAAGAGACCCAGTACTTC. Amino acid sequence: CASSESRRGYPQETQYF. The chain carries TRBV25-1 and TRBJ2-5, with TRBD1 identical over 7 bases. J gave up 1 base and V 1 base, and 9 bases lay outside the gene matches. This CDR3 contains 17 residues. Germline-derived CDR1 and CDR2 are MGHDK and SYGVNS.

The rearrangement joins TRBV28 to TRBJ1-5, with no clear D. Germline-derived CDR1 and CDR2 are MDHEN and SYDVKM. Trimming removed 7 bases from V and 1 base from J, with 11 bases in between. The CDR3 runs 14 residues. The CDR3, as DNA: TGTGCCAGCATCGGAGTTTTAAGCAATCAGCCCCAGCATTTT. Amino acids: CASIGVLSNQPQHF.

The chain has TRBV7-2 and TRBJ1-1; D is ambiguous. The CDR3 is made up of 14 amino acids. Germline CDR1 SGHTA, CDR2 FQGNSA. With 5 bases removed from V and 1 base from J, the gap between germline ends came to 11 bases. The CDR3 nucleotides are TGTGCCAGCAGCCGGGATTTAGCGAACACTGAAGCTTTCTTT. Translating it yields CASSRDLANTEAFF.

The rearrangement uses TRBV2 and TRBJ2-7; D is unclear. Per the germline V gene, CDR1 is SNHLY and CDR2 is FYNNEI. The CDR3 loop spans 13 amino acids. The germline V and J ends were trimmed by 0 bases and 6 bases, with 9 bases remaining between them. CDR3 coding DNA: TGTGCCAGCAGTGAAGCGGCCGACCCCGAGCAGTACTTC. Protein sequence: CASSEAADPEQYF. Drawing the rest from reference TRBV2 and TRBJ2-7, the complete variable domain is EPEVTQTPSHQVTQMGQEVILRCVPISNHLYFYWYRQILGQKVEFLVSFYNNEISEKSEIFDDQFSVERPDGSNFTLKIRSTKLEDSAMYFCASSEAADPEQYFGPGTRLTVT.

J is TRBJ2-1 and V is TRBV6-1; 7 bases agree with TRBD1. CDR1 and CDR2 (germline): MNHNS, SASEGT. The V and J ends lost 6 bases and 8 bases, in that order; junction bases with no gene match: 13. This CDR3 region has 15 residues. The CDR3 spells CASSLLDRVVDEQFF. The CDR3 DNA reads as TGTGCCAGCAGCTTGCTCGACAGGGTGGTCGATGAGCAGTTCTTC.

The chain uses TRBV15 and TRBJ1-2; tentative D call: TRBD1 (6 bases). Germline V gives CDR1 LNHNV, CDR2 YYDKDF (reference sequence). The V and J ends lost 0 bases and 8 bases respectively, with 19 bases between them. There are 16 residues in the CDR3. The CDR3 protein is CATSRDPPGAGTGYTF. CDR3 coding DNA: TGTGCCACCAGCAGAGATCCACCCGGGGCAGGGACAGGCTACACCTTC.

V is TRBV28 and J is TRBJ1-5, with 7 bases aligning to TRBD1. J was trimmed by 9 bases and V by 5 bases; bases with no gene match: 16. Germline CDR1 reads MDHEN; CDR2 reads SYDVKM. This CDR3 is 16 amino acids long. CDR3 in amino acids: CASSRGGGQPFSPQHF. CDR3 bases: TGTGCCAGCAGTCGAGGAGGGGGACAGCCTTTTTCGCCCCAGCATTTT.